This TCR beta chain is drawn from a study of blood T cells in healthy people across ages. With a J-beta primer mix and a sample-barcoded 5' primer, a second PCR ran 7 to 11 cycles. One entry per CDR3 protein, called by TCRdb with MiXCR from the 5' RACE reads. Seen here are around 520,000 distinct CDR3 sequences, about 29% observed once, and the top ten hold approximately 3.6%. The data were also submitted as part of a second study, on T cells of mothers and their children.

This sequence originates from a boy younger than 10 in good health. The specimen was blood.

The CDR3 sequence: CASSLEPGWMSEAFF. The CDR3 coding sequence is TGTGCCAGCAGCTTAGAGCCGGGGTGGATGTCTGAAGCTTTCTTT. The chain links TRBV13 to TRBJ1-1; no clear D. The CDR3 spans 15 residues. Germline V CDR1 and CDR2: PRHDT, FYEKMQ (reference sequence). With 1 base removed from V and 6 bases from J, the gap between germline ends came to 15 bases.